The 9 T cell receptor beta chains reported below all come from one sample, sequenced in a study of shared clonotypes between healthy human individuals. Sequencing was performed with immunoSEQ multiplex PCR; in TCRdb, only in-frame clones are kept and a portion is missing. The table lists about 2.4 million clones, 93% of them singletons. Sequences were obtained from naive CD4+ T cells from PBMCs. Subset of the sample: CD45RA+ positively selected. The receptors derive from a man younger than 35 in good health. Some clones in this sample may be carry-over from other donors' samples.

The rearrangement links TRBV19 to TRBJ2-2, with 9 bases fitting TRBD2. V lost 1 base and J lost 1; bases outside the gene matches: 4. The CDR3 covers 17 residues. Germline assignment: CDR1 LNHDA and CDR2 SQIVND (reference sequence). CDR3 sequence: CASSIAGTSLNTGELFF. The CDR3 bases are TGTGCCAGTAGTATAGCTGGGACTAGCTTGAACACCGGGGAGCTGTTTTTT.

This chain joins TRBV30 and TRBJ1-1; 7 positions agree with TRBD1. From germline, CDR1 is GTSNPN and CDR2 SVGIG (reference sequence). V lost 4 bases, J lost 6 bases, and 11 bases stayed unmatched. CDR3 size: 14 residues. The CDR3 DNA follows: TGTGCCTGGACCCCGGGCAGGGGGAGTTCTGAAGCTTTCTTT. It yields the protein CAWTPGRGSSEAFF.

The chain couples TRBV6-1 to TRBJ2-7; 7 nucleotides line up with TRBD1. Germline CDR1 MNHNS, CDR2 SASEGT. V lost 7 bases and J lost 3; bases outside the gene matches: 12. CDR3 length equals 15 residues. The CDR3 sequence is CASTSLTGYDYEQYF. CDR3 nucleotides: TGTGCCAGCACTTCCCTGACAGGGTATGACTACGAGCAGTACTTC.

This rearrangement joins TRBV2 to TRBJ2-1; 7 nucleotides match TRBD1. Per the germline V gene, CDR1 is SNHLY and CDR2 is FYNNEI. CDR3 length equals 14 residues. Trimming cost V 3 bases and J 8 bases; bases outside gene matches: 7. The CDR3 spells CASSEGSRGYEQFF. The CDR3 DNA follows: TGTGCCAGCAGTGAGGGTTCCAGGGGGTATGAGCAGTTCTTC.

The genes are TRBV7-9 and TRBJ2-7, with D tentatively TRBD2 (6 bases). Looked up from germline, CDR1 is SEHNR and CDR2 is FQNEAQ (reference sequence). V was clipped by 1 base and J by 5 bases, with 15 bases between them. The length of the CDR3 is 15 residues. CDR3 DNA sequence: TGTGCCAGCAGCTTAGGGGCTGGAGGGATCAACGAGCAGTACTTC. Translated: CASSLGAGGINEQYF. Full variable domain (missing parts from reference TRBV7-9 and TRBJ2-7): DTGVSQNPRHKITKRGQNVTFRCDPISEHNRLYWYRQTLGQGPEFLTYFQNEAQLEKSRLLSDRFSAERPKGSFSTLEIQRTEQGDSAMYLCASSLGAGGINEQYFGPGTRLTVT.

This rearrangement joins TRBV7-8 to TRBJ1-3; no reliable D call. The CDR3 has 16 residues. The ends were cut back, 1 base at V and 0 bases at J, with 10 bases in the middle. Germline V lookup: CDR1 SGHVS, CDR2 FQNEAQ. DNA for the CDR3: TGTGCCAGCAGCTTAGGGCAGGCCAACTCTGGAAACACCATATATTTT. Translated: CASSLGQANSGNTIYF.

This clone has only one observation. The chain joins TRBV27 to TRBJ1-1, with no clear D. Looked up from germline, CDR1 is MNHEY and CDR2 is SMNVEV (reference sequence). V lost 11 bases and J 6 bases, leaving 25 bases between the germline ends. The CDR3 runs 15 residues. The CDR3 nucleotides are TGTGCCTCCTCCTTGGAGAGGCGAGAAACCTCTGAAGCTTTCTTT. It specifies CASSLERRETSEAFF.

The chain combines TRBV18 with TRBJ2-1, with 10 nucleotides matching TRBD2. The ends lost 3 bases at V and 6 bases at J; junction bases unmatched: 5. CDR1 is KGHSH and CDR2 is LQKENI in the germline V gene. The CDR3 covers 15 residues. This CDR3 reads CASSPLAGVGNEQFF. The CDR3 region has the DNA TGTGCCAGCTCACCCCTAGCGGGAGTGGGCAATGAGCAGTTCTTC.

The genes are TRBV28 and TRBJ1-1, with D hard to call. CDR3 size: 13 residues. Germline CDR1 MDHEN, CDR2 SYDVKM. Trimming pared 6 bases from V and 4 bases from J, leaving 12 bases between. CDR3 amino acids: CASSPLLGTEAFF. In DNA form, the CDR3 reads TGTGCCAGCAGCCCCCTATTAGGCACTGAAGCTTTCTTT.